These 19 T cell receptor beta chains originate from one sample sequenced in a study of cytomegalovirus exposure and HLA in healthy donors. Vbeta (60) and Jbeta (13) primers were used in the PCR. Profiled with immunoSEQ multiplex PCR; TCRdb holds only in-frame clones, not every one. The repertoire holds about 110,000 clones, with 65% to 80% as singletons. The sample consisted of PBMCs. The receptors were gathered from a male donor in good health and CMV-seronegative.

In this sample, this clone turned up a few times. The rearrangement links TRBV30 to TRBJ2-3; D is undetermined. Germline lookup yields CDR1 GTSNPN and CDR2 SVGIG (reference sequence). The CDR3 length is 11 residues. V was pared by 1 base and J by 6 bases, with 5 bases between. The CDR3 spells CAWSAEDTQYF. The CDR3 coding sequence is TGTGCCTGGAGTGCTGAGGATACGCAGTATTTT. Drawing the rest from reference TRBV30 and TRBJ2-3, the complete variable domain is SQTIHQWPATLVQPVGSPLSLECTVEGTSNPNLYWYRQAAGRGLQLLFYSVGIGQISSEVPQNLSASRPQDRQFILSSKKLLLSDSGFYLCAWSAEDTQYFGPGTRLTVL.

The genes are TRBV2 and TRBJ2-1, with D unclear. The germline V and J ends were trimmed by 6 bases and 11 bases, with 17 bases remaining between them. The germline V gene encodes CDR1 SNHLY and CDR2 FYNNEI. The CDR3 runs to 13 residues. The CDR3 DNA reads as TGTGCCAGCAGGGTCCGAGCGCCCTCCCAGCAGTTCTTC. It specifies CASRVRAPSQQFF.

CDR3 DNA: TGCGCCAGCAGCTTGGGGGTTAGCAGCTACGAGCAGTACTTC. Encoded protein: CASSLGVSSYEQYF. The chain is built from TRBV5-1 and TRBJ2-7; D remains ambiguous. This CDR3 spans 14 amino acids. V lost 0 bases and J lost 3, with 10 bases in between. From germline, CDR1 is SGHRS and CDR2 YFSETQ.

A single count supports this clone. The chain uses TRBV28 and TRBJ2-7, with D possibly matching TRBD1 (5 bases). CDR1 and CDR2 from the germline V gene are MDHEN and SYDVKM. The germline V and J ends were trimmed by 6 bases and 2 bases, with 11 bases remaining between them. This CDR3 is 13 amino acids long. CDR3 sequence: CASRGRMAYEQYF. The CDR3, as DNA: TGTGCCAGCAGGGGGCGCATGGCCTACGAGCAGTACTTC.

This clone was seen only once. The chain carries TRBV7-9 and TRBJ2-3; 9 bases are a match to TRBD2. The CDR3 totals 16 residues. V dropped 5 bases and J dropped 0; count of bases not matched to a gene: 6. Germline V gene lookup returns CDR1 SEHNR and CDR2 FQNEAQ (reference sequence). This chain's CDR3 is CASSPTSGDSTDTQYF. The CDR3 nucleotides read TGTGCCAGCAGCCCGACTAGCGGAGATAGCACAGATACGCAGTATTTT.

The V and J genes are TRBV6-1 and TRBJ2-1; perhaps TRBD1 as D (5 bases). V gave up 3 bases and J gave up 9 bases, with 15 bases separating them. The germline V gene encodes CDR1 MNHNS and CDR2 SASEGT. The CDR3 has 14 residues. CDR3 loop: CASSDIQGTLEQFF. For the CDR3, the DNA is TGTGCCAGCAGTGATATTCAGGGTACCCTTGAGCAGTTCTTC.

The V call is TRBV10-1, the J call TRBJ2-3, with 11 bases aligning to TRBD2. The CDR3 covers 15 residues. Germline V gene sequence: CDR1 WNHNN, CDR2 SYGVQD (reference sequence). V lost 6 bases and J lost 5; bases outside the gene matches: 7. The CDR3, as DNA: TGCGCCAGCAGCTTAGCGGGAGGGACGGGAGATACGCAGTATTTT. Amino acids: CASSLAGGTGDTQYF.

The chain employs TRBV7-8 and TRBJ1-1; unclear D gene. Trimming shortened V by 2 bases and J by 0 bases, and 4 bases separated the two germline ends. Germline loops: CDR1 SGHVS, CDR2 FQNEAQ. This CDR3 comprises 13 residues. CDR3 nucleotide sequence: TGTGCCAGCAGCTTAACAATGAACACTGAAGCTTTCTTT. Translation gives CASSLTMNTEAFF. Drawing the rest from reference TRBV7-8 and TRBJ1-1, the complete variable domain is GAGVSQSPRYKVAKRGQDVALRCDPISGHVSLFWYQQALGQGPEFLTYFQNEAQLDKSGLPSDRFFAERPEGSVSTLKIQRTQQEDSAVYLCASSLTMNTEAFFGQGTRLTVV.

CDR3 sequence (DNA): TGTGCCAGTAGTATCCCTGACGGTGCGGGGCCCCAGCATTTT. Translating it yields CASSIPDGAGPQHF. The chain combines TRBV19 with TRBJ1-5; D gene uncertain. V lost 3 bases and J 9 bases, leaving 15 bases between the germline ends. Per germline, CDR1 LNHDA and CDR2 SQIVND (reference sequence). This CDR3 has 14 amino acids.

The chain uses TRBV4-2 and TRBJ1-5; possible D gene TRBD1, 5 bases. The CDR3 is made up of 14 amino acids. The V gene's germline CDR1 is LGHNA and CDR2 YNFKEQ. V lost 3 bases and J lost 5, with 11 bases in between. The CDR3 spells CASSQGGEHQPQHF. In DNA, the CDR3 is TGTGCCAGCAGCCAGGGAGGGGAACATCAGCCCCAGCATTTT.

The chain links TRBV19 to TRBJ1-4; D call uncertain. Germline CDR1 LNHDA, CDR2 SQIVND (reference sequence). V was pared by 5 bases and J by 8 bases, with 18 bases between. This CDR3 has 15 amino acids. CDR3 residues: CASSHGRPLGEKLFF. CDR3 nucleotides: TGTGCCAGTAGTCACGGAAGGCCCTTGGGCGAAAAACTGTTTTTT. The full variable domain, in which reference TRBV19 and TRBJ1-4 provide the parts outside the CDR3, is DGGITQSPKYLFRKEGQNVTLSCEQNLNHDAMYWYRQDPGQGLRLIYYSQIVNDFQKGDIAEGYSVSREKKESFPLTVTSAQKNPTAFYLCASSHGRPLGEKLFFGSGTQLSVL.

The J gene is TRBJ1-1, the V gene TRBV5-4, with D tentatively TRBD1 (5 bases). There are 14 residues in the CDR3. V lost 4 bases, J lost 1 base, and 11 bases lay in between. From germline, CDR1 is SGHNT and CDR2 YYREEE (reference sequence). The CDR3 is CASSPGGSNTEAFF. The CDR3 nucleotides read TGTGCCAGCAGCCCGGGGGGATCGAACACTGAAGCTTTCTTT. Complete variable domain (other parts from reference TRBV5-4 and TRBJ1-1): ETGVTQSPTHLIKTRGQQVTLRCSSQSGHNTVSWYQQALGQGPQFIFQYYREEENGRGNFPPRFSGLQFPNYSSELNVNALELDDSALYLCASSPGGSNTEAFFGQGTRLTVV.

The V and J genes are TRBV4-2 and TRBJ1-5; D possibly corresponds to TRBD1 (5 bases). Germline CDR1 LGHNA, CDR2 YNFKEQ. This CDR3 is 15 amino acids long. V was cut by 1 base and J by 7 bases, with 14 bases left in between. The CDR3 protein is CASSQVKGAMQPQHF. CDR3 nucleotides: TGTGCCAGCAGCCAAGTAAAAGGGGCAATGCAGCCCCAGCATTTT.

The chain has TRBV5-6 and TRBJ2-7; 8 nucleotides match TRBD1. From germline, CDR1 is SGHDT and CDR2 YYEEEE. V dropped 3 bases and J dropped 4; count of bases not matched to a gene: 9. This CDR3 contains 15 residues. CDR3 DNA sequence: TGTGCCAGCAGCTCCCCGGACAGGGATTATTACGAGCAGTACTTC. Residues: CASSSPDRDYYEQYF.

DNA of the CDR3: TGTGCCAGCGAGCCTACAGGGGGCACTGAAGCTTTCTTT. It codes for CASEPTGGTEAFF. V and J are TRBV2 and TRBJ1-1; 8 positions agree with TRBD1. This CDR3 contains 13 residues. V gave up 8 bases and J gave up 4 bases; unmatched junction bases: 6. Germline CDR1 is SNHLY and CDR2 is FYNNEI.

This sequence joins TRBV19 and TRBJ2-2, with D possibly being TRBD1 (6 bases). Germline V gives CDR1 LNHDA, CDR2 SQIVND (reference sequence). V was shortened by 4 bases and J by 6 bases, with 15 bases between the two germline ends. The CDR3 length is 15 residues. CDR3 residues: CASSTAGEIAGELFF. CDR3 in DNA: TGTGCCAGTAGTACGGCAGGGGAAATAGCCGGGGAGCTGTTTTTT.

Points on this clone: The junction departs from germline at one end; a sequencing error may be responsible. The chain couples TRBV4-2 to TRBJ2-1, with a possible D match to TRBD2 (5 bases). The CDR3 is made up of 16 amino acids. Germline CDR1 reads LGHNA; CDR2 reads YNFKEQ. Written as DNA, the CDR3 is TGTGCCAGCAGCCGAGGCACCGGGATGGGTTACAATGAGCAGCTCTTC. Translation gives CASSRGTGMGYNEQLF.

This rearrangement joins TRBV6-1 to TRBJ2-2; 9 positions match TRBD2. CDR1 is MNHNS and CDR2 is SASEGT in the germline V gene. The CDR3 contains 19 residues. With 2 bases clipped from V and 4 bases from J, the junction kept 14 bases outside the gene matches. The CDR3 DNA reads TGTGCCAGCAGTGAATACACTAGCGGGTCACCTTTAGGCACCGGGGAGCTGTTTTTT. This translates into CASSEYTSGSPLGTGELFF.

The chain couples TRBV27 to TRBJ1-5; TRBD1 might be the D (6 bases). Trimming left V 5 bases short and J 0 bases short, with 11 bases between. Looked up from germline, CDR1 is MNHEY and CDR2 is SMNVEV (reference sequence). The CDR3 runs to 15 residues. This CDR3 reads CASSPRTVSNQPQHF. In nucleotides, the CDR3 is TGTGCCAGCAGTCCCCGGACAGTTAGCAATCAGCCCCAGCATTTT.